This T cell receptor (beta chain) came from a study of T cell responses to AZD1222 COVID-19 vaccine. From germline, CDR1 is LGHNA and CDR2 YNFKEQ. The CDR3 spans 13 residues. The V and J ends lost 4 bases and 7 bases respectively, with 8 bases between them. Using immunoSEQ multiplex PCR, the repertoire was profiled, and TCRdb retains in-frame clones only, with some absent. Found here are 98,000 or so clones, approximately 86% of them singletons; the top ten hold 3.3%. Study-wide findings and caveats: At baseline, just 5 or 6 AZD1222 recipients tested seropositive. Along spike, vaccine-associated CD4 TCRs were found throughout, with dominance at 160-218 and 743-854. In a largely white British group with more females than males, clonal diversity was possibly underestimated. Reportedly, nearly half the spike-specific TCRs target unmutated variant regions.

About this clone: Its antigen is currently unknown.

The source is an adult who received the MenACWY meningococcal vaccine as a control. This rearrangement joins TRBV4-2 to TRBJ1-6; D uncertain. The sequenced sample was peripheral blood, obtained 28 days after the second dose of the MenACWY control vaccine. The CDR3: CASSRERNSPLHF. The DNA for the CDR3 is TGTGCCAGCAGCCGAGAGAGGAATTCACCCCTCCACTTT.